Sequencing of this T cell receptor (beta chain) was carried out in a study of T cell repertoires in cytomegalovirus infection. Whole-study context: Use of recently identified HLA-C-restricted and well-studied HLA-B-restricted CMV epitopes was part of the study. Carrying CMV and the relevant HLA type showed in public TCR beta signatures.

TCRdb ran MiXCR on the reads and lists one entry per CDR3 protein. The table lists 700,000 to 950,000 distinct CDR3 sequences, 32% of them singletons, with around 11% in the top ten. The sample holds a few counts of this clonotype. Its antigen remains unknown. The DNA is omitted, as the CDR3 cannot be located on it reliably, and the CDR3 follows TCRdb's listing. Per the germline V gene, CDR1 is SEHNR and CDR2 is FQNEAQ (reference sequence). Both ends counted, the CDR3 spans 13 residues. Material: cultured CD8+ T cells from PBMCs, obtained from culture after CMV antigen stimulation. The clonotype originates from a human donor in good health (CMV status not recorded). Some clones in this sample may be carry-over from other donors' samples. The chain couples TRBV7-9 to TRBJ2-1; the table assigns TRBD1, which was not confirmed against the DNA. CDR3 loop: CASSFGGGTGKFF.